Listed below are T cell receptor beta chains from one sample, sequenced in a study of regulatory T cells in long-lasting Graves disease. TCRdb processed the multiplex PCR reads anew with MiXCR; each CDR3 protein has one entry. The sample lists about 560,000 distinct CDR3 sequences; roughly 16% were seen once. The sample was also linked to a second study, of T cells in Graves' hyperthyroidism and ophthalmopathy.

Source: peripheral blood mononuclear cells (PBMCs), taken at new diagnosis, from a patient treated with antithyroid drugs. Receptors were obtained from a man between 18 and 29 years old with Graves disease. CDR3s include the opening cysteine and the closing phenylalanine or tryptophan. A D gene is named only where the DNA matches it firmly. The size entry is marked missing in some rows and otherwise reads once, few, many or a size class.

many	TRBJ2-7	TRBV27	NA	TGTGCCAGCAGATGGAACGGTCGATTCGAGTTTCACTACGAGCAGTACTTC	CASRWNGRFEFHYEQYF
many	TRBJ2-7	TRBV2	NA	TGTGCCAGCAGTGCTCCGGGCCGAGATACCTACGAGCAGTACTTC	CASSAPGRDTYEQYF
NA	TRBJ2-1	TRBV7-2	NA	TGTGCCAGCAGCCAGCCCGGGAGAGAGAACTCCCCCTCCTACAATGAGCAGTTCTTC	CASSQPGRENSPSYNEQFF
many	TRBJ2-1	TRBV20-1	NA	TGCAGTGCTCGTTCTAACTACAATGAGCAGTTCTTC	CSARSNYNEQFF
many	TRBJ2-7	TRBV5-5	NA	TGTGCCAGCGATGGTCCACTCCCCTACGAGCAGTACTTC	CASDGPLPYEQYF
NA	TRBJ2-3	TRBV27	NA	TGTGCCAGCAGCGCCCGGGGAGATACGCAGTATTTT	CASSARGDTQYF
many	TRBJ2-7	TRBV20-1	NA	TGCAGTGCCCAGCGGTCGCGGGACCTCGCCTACGAGCAGTACTTC	CSAQRSRDLAYEQYF
many	TRBJ2-7	TRBV7-3	TRBD2	TGTGCCCCCTGGCAACTAGCGACCTACGAGCAGTACTTC	CAPWQLATYEQYF
NA	TRBJ2-3	TRBV27	TRBD2	TGTGCCAGCACCCCACGGGGGGGGGCAGATACGCAGTATTTT	CASTPRGGADTQYF
NA	TRBJ1-2	TRBV2	TRBD1	TGTGCCAGCAGTGCGACAGGGGCCGGCTACACCTTC	CASSATGAGYTF
many	TRBJ2-5	TRBV4-1	NA	TGCGCCAGCAGCCAAGGGGGAGGACCCCAAGAGACCCAGTACTTC	CASSQGGGPQETQYF
few	TRBJ1-1	TRBV7-8	NA	TGTGCCAGCAGCTTATCAGGCCGACAGAGGGTCGGAATAAGGACTGAAGCTTTCTTT	CASSLSGRQRVGIRTEAFF
NA	TRBJ2-1	TRBV6-1	NA	TGTGCCAGCAGTCGGGCTAGCGATGGATACAATGAGCAGTTCTTC	CASSRASDGYNEQFF
NA	TRBJ2-1	TRBV20-1	TRBD2	TGCAGTGCTAGAGGACTAGCGGACAATGAGCAGTTCTTC	CSARGLADNEQFF
NA	TRBJ2-2	TRBV25-1	NA	TGTGCCAGCAGGACTTCCACCGGGGAGCTGTTTTTT	CASRTSTGELFF
NA	TRBJ2-1	TRBV19	TRBD1	TGTGCCAGTAGTATAGATCGAGGGGGCGCGTACAATGAGCAGTTCTTC	CASSIDRGGAYNEQFF
few	TRBJ1-4	TRBV7-9	NA	TGTGCCAGCAGCCCGATCGCAACTAATGAAAAACTGTTTTTT	CASSPIATNEKLFF
few	TRBJ2-7	TRBV20-1	NA	TGCAGTGTTTTATCAGACACAGGCGAGCAGTACTTC	CSVLSDTGEQYF
many	TRBJ2-1	TRBV20-1	TRBD1	TGCAGTGCTAGATCCGAGGGGGCTCGGTTCTTC	CSARSEGARFF
many	TRBJ2-3	TRBV20-1	TRBD2	TGCAGTGCTAGAGGACTAGCGGGGATCACAGATACGCAGTATTTT	CSARGLAGITDTQYF
NA	TRBJ2-1	TRBV13	TRBD1	TGTGCCAGCAGCTTATCCACGACTAGGACAGGGGGACCCAGCGGTGAGCAGTTCTTC	CASSLSTTRTGGPSGEQFF
many	TRBJ2-5	TRBV7-8	TRBD2	TGTGCCAGCAGCTTGGCGGGAGAGAGCCCAGAGACCCAGTACTTC	CASSLAGESPETQYF
many	TRBJ2-7	TRBV12-3/TRBV12-4	NA	TGTGCCAGCACCTCTGGACTGCCGAGCTCCTACGAGCAGTACTTC	CASTSGLPSSYEQYF
few	TRBJ1-3	TRBV20-1	NA	TGCAGTGCCCAACTCCGAGGTGCTGGAAACACCATATATTTT	CSAQLRGAGNTIYF
few	TRBJ1-1	TRBV5-1	TRBD1	TGCGCCAGCAGCCTACGGACAGGGGAGAAGAACACTGAAGCTTTCTTT	CASSLRTGEKNTEAFF
NA	TRBJ2-2	TRBV10-3	NA	TGTGCCATCAGTGCCCCGGGGGCGGACACCGGGGAGCTGTTTTTT	CAISAPGADTGELFF
many	TRBJ2-1	TRBV12-3/TRBV12-4	NA	TGTGCCAGCAGAAGAACAGGGTTCAATGAGCAGTTCTTC	CASRRTGFNEQFF
NA	TRBJ2-7	TRBV12-3/TRBV12-4	NA	TGTGCCAGCAGTTTTGTCGTCGATCGGGACACTGCCTCCTACGAGCAGTACTTC	CASSFVVDRDTASYEQYF
many	TRBJ1-2	TRBV12-3/TRBV12-4	NA	TGTGCCAGCAGTTCCAGTATCGGCTATGGCTACACCTTC	CASSSSIGYGYTF
many	TRBJ1-5	TRBV7-8	NA	TGTGCCAGCAGCTTAGATACCTTCGGTCAGCCCCAGCATTTT	CASSLDTFGQPQHF
NA	TRBJ2-7	TRBV9	NA	TGTGCCAGCAGCGTAGCGGGGTCCACCTACGAGCAGTACTTC	CASSVAGSTYEQYF
NA	TRBJ1-2	TRBV6-2/TRBV6-3	TRBD1	TGTGCCAGCAGTTACTCGGGCAGGGGGCGCGACTATGGCTACACCTTC	CASSYSGRGRDYGYTF
few	TRBJ2-7	TRBV11-2	TRBD2	TGTGCCAGCAGCCTCCAGGCCCTGGGACTAGCGGGAGCAAACTACGAGCAGTACTTC	CASSLQALGLAGANYEQYF
NA	TRBJ2-4	TRBV27	TRBD1	TGTGCCAGCAGCCGAATACAGGGGGCTGGGAACATTCAGTACTTC	CASSRIQGAGNIQYF
many	TRBJ2-7	TRBV29-1	NA	TGCAGCGTTGACAGGCCCGACTCCTACGAGCAGTACTTC	CSVDRPDSYEQYF
few	TRBJ2-3	TRBV3-1	TRBD2	TGTGCCAGCAGCCAAGAACTAGCGGGAGTTCCAGATACGCAGTATTTT	CASSQELAGVPDTQYF
NA	TRBJ2-1	TRBV20-1	NA	TGCAGTGCTAGAGGAGCGGGTGATTCCTCCTACAATGAGCAGTTCTTC	CSARGAGDSSYNEQFF